These 18 T cell receptor beta chains were all obtained from the same sample, sequenced in a study of T cell repertoires in cytomegalovirus infection. TCRdb ran MiXCR on the reads and lists one entry per CDR3 protein. In the table there are about a million distinct CDR3 sequences, around 30% of which are singletons. Antigen specificity for these receptors is unknown. Material: cultured CD8+ T cells from PBMCs, obtained from culture after CMV antigen stimulation. These receptors came from a human donor in good health (CMV status not recorded). Some clones in this sample may be carry-over from other donors' samples.

This clonotype was detected only a few times. The J gene is TRBJ2-7, the V gene TRBV27, with TRBD1 matching over 12 bases. The trim removed 5 bases at V and 3 bases at J, leaving 5 bases unmatched. Germline CDR1 is MNHEY and CDR2 is SMNVEV (reference sequence). This CDR3 comprises 15 residues. CDR3 sequence reads: CASSGDRGPIYEQYF. In DNA form, the CDR3 reads TGTGCCAGCAGTGGGGACAGGGGGCCCATCTACGAGCAGTACTTC.

In this sample, this clonotype turned up many times. The rearrangement joins TRBV4-3 to TRBJ2-6, with D possibly being TRBD1 (5 bases). Trimming took off 6 bases at V and 4 bases at J, with 7 bases between the two ends. The germline V gene has CDR1 LGHNA and CDR2 YSLEER. The CDR3 runs to 13 residues. CDR3 bases: TGCGCCAGCAGACCAGGGGGGGCCAACGTCCTGACTTTC. Its protein is CASRPGGANVLTF.

This clonotype was seen more than once but under ten times. This chain joins TRBV6-2 or TRBV6-3 and TRBJ1-1; D unclear. V lost 2 bases and J lost 11, with 12 bases in between. There are 12 residues in the CDR3. The V gene's germline CDR1 is MNHEY and CDR2 SVGEGT. CDR3 sequence (DNA): TGTGCCAGCAGTTACGGTGCAGGAGACGCTTTCTTT. It translates to CASSYGAGDAFF.

J is TRBJ2-7 and V is TRBV10-2; TRBD2 agrees at 13 bases. This CDR3 comprises 15 residues. The germline V gene encodes CDR1 WSHSY and CDR2 SAAADI. Unmatched junction bases numbered 6, after V lost 5 bases and J lost 5 bases. CDR3 sequence: CASSTSGGAANEQYF. CDR3 in DNA: TGCGCCAGCAGTACTAGCGGGGGGGCCGCGAACGAGCAGTACTTC.

Ten or more counts support this clonotype. The chain links TRBV27 to TRBJ2-4; 8 nucleotides line up with TRBD1. This CDR3 spans 17 amino acids. Germline CDR1 is MNHEY and CDR2 is SMNVEV (reference sequence). J was trimmed by 0 bases and V by 0 bases; bases with no gene match: 4. The CDR3 DNA reads as TGTGCCAGCAGTTTATCGGGGACAGGCCAAGCCAAAAACATTCAGTACTTC. It yields the protein CASSLSGTGQAKNIQYF.

The V and J genes are TRBV5-1 and TRBJ2-1; 10 nucleotides agree with TRBD2. This CDR3 has 17 residues. Germline assignment: CDR1 SGHRS and CDR2 YFSETQ. V gave up 4 bases and J gave up 8 bases; unmatched junction bases: 15. The CDR3: CASSLRLAGAIGDEQFF. CDR3 nucleotides: TGCGCCAGCAGCCTACGACTAGCGGGCGCAATCGGAGATGAGCAGTTCTTC.

The rearrangement links TRBV12-3 or TRBV12-4 to TRBJ1-1; D unresolved. This CDR3 contains 14 residues. V lost 7 bases and J lost 3, with 15 bases in between. CDR3: CASTPGPHHTEAFF. The CDR3 coding sequence is TGTGCCAGCACTCCCGGGCCCCACCACACTGAAGCTTTCTTT.

This clonotype was recorded a few times. The junction departs from germline at one end; a sequencing error may be responsible. V is TRBV19 and J is TRBJ1-2; D might be TRBD1 (5 bases). CDR3 size: 12 residues. Looked up from germline, CDR1 is LNHDA and CDR2 is SQIVND (reference sequence). CDR3 sequence reads: CASSIGIRDVIF. The CDR3, as DNA: TGTGCCAGTAGTATAGGGATCCGGGACGTCATCTTC.

CDR3 amino acids: CASSLKQGMNPGNTIYF. The CDR3 bases are TGTGCCAGCAGCTTGAAACAGGGAATGAACCCTGGAAACACCATATATTTT. The V gene is TRBV7-6, the J gene TRBJ1-3; D may be TRBD1 (6 bases). The CDR3 contains 17 residues. Trimming stripped 3 bases from V and 2 bases from J, with 17 bases between. The germline gives CDR1 SGHVS, CDR2 FNYEAQ. The whole variable domain, filled in from reference TRBV7-6 and TRBJ1-3, reads GAGVSQSPRYKVTKRGQDVALRCDPISGHVSLYWYRQALGQGPEFLTYFNYEAQQDKSGLPNDRFSAERPEGSISTLTIQRTEQRDSAMYRCASSLKQGMNPGNTIYFGEGSWLTVV.

The gene calls are TRBV19 and TRBJ2-6, with TRBD1 identical over 9 bases. Unmatched junction bases numbered 17, after V lost 5 bases and J lost 0 bases. Germline CDR1 LNHDA, CDR2 SQIVND (reference sequence). The CDR3 spans 21 residues. This CDR3 is CASSGSMLTGGVHSGANVLTF. CDR3 nucleotides: TGTGCCAGTAGTGGAAGCATGTTGACAGGGGGAGTGCACTCTGGGGCCAACGTCCTGACTTTC.

This clonotype has ten or more counts. The chain carries TRBV7-9 and TRBJ2-1; weak D call: TRBD2 (5 bases). Trimming removed 4 bases at V and 8 bases at J, with 12 bases between. Germline CDR1 and CDR2: SEHNR and FQNEAQ (reference sequence). The CDR3 is 13 residues long. The CDR3 DNA is TGTGCCAGCAGCTCCCTGAGGGTGGATGAGCAGTTCTTC. As protein: CASSSLRVDEQFF.

This sequence joins TRBV2 and TRBJ1-2; D not certain. From germline, CDR1 is SNHLY and CDR2 FYNNEI. The CDR3 extends over 15 amino acids. V lost 2 bases to trimming and J lost 4 bases, with 14 bases between them. This chain's CDR3 is CASSEWVPHSYGYTF. In DNA form, the CDR3 reads TGTGCCAGCAGTGAATGGGTACCGCACTCCTATGGCTACACCTTC.

This clonotype showed up just a few times. This chain uses TRBV4-1 with TRBJ1-1; D is unresolved. From germline, CDR1 is MGHRA and CDR2 YSYEKL. The CDR3 is 14 residues long. Deletions cut 5 bases from V and 5 bases from J, with 15 bases between. CDR3 in DNA: TGCGCCAGCAGCACCCGGTCCCCGGCGACTGAAGCTTTCTTT. Protein: CASSTRSPATEAFF.

The chain uses TRBV13 and TRBJ2-1; D possibly uses TRBD1 or TRBD2 (6 bases each). Germline assignment: CDR1 PRHDT and CDR2 FYEKMQ (reference sequence). The CDR3 extends over 20 amino acids. V lost 2 bases, J lost 2 bases, and 25 bases lay in between. The CDR3 nucleotides are TGTGCCAGCAGCTTATACGGGGGCGAAGACTTAGTCTCGACCTACAATGAGCAGTTCTTC. Translating gives CASSLYGGEDLVSTYNEQFF.

The genes are TRBV27 and TRBJ1-4; 8 bases are shared with TRBD1. The CDR3 totals 19 residues. In germline, CDR1 is MNHEY, CDR2 SMNVEV (reference sequence). V lost 3 bases and J lost 7; bases outside the gene matches: 19. The CDR3 coding sequence is TGTGCCAGCAGTTTCATCAGGACAGGGAACGTCGGAGGCAGTGAAAAACTGTTTTTT. Protein: CASSFIRTGNVGGSEKLFF.

There are many counts of this clonotype. V and J are TRBV7-9 and TRBJ1-3; unclear D gene. Germline V CDR1 and CDR2: SEHNR, FQNEAQ (reference sequence). Trimming left V 6 bases short and J 0 bases short, with 9 bases between. The CDR3 has 14 residues. This CDR3 is CASSLRDSGNTIYF. The DNA for the CDR3 is TGTGCCAGCAGTCTACGGGACTCTGGAAACACCATATATTTT. Looking up the rest from reference TRBV7-9 and TRBJ1-3 gives the full variable domain: DTGVSQNPRHKITKRGQNVTFRCDPISEHNRLYWYRQTLGQGPEFLTYFQNEAQLEKSRLLSDRFSAERPKGSFSTLEIQRTEQGDSAMYLCASSLRDSGNTIYFGEGSWLTVV.

This clonotype was seen a handful of times. V gene TRBV7-9 combines with J gene TRBJ2-1; the match to TRBD2 covers 12 bases. The V and J ends lost 4 bases and 5 bases, in that order; junction bases with no gene match: 6. CDR3 size: 16 residues. The germline V gene encodes CDR1 SEHNR and CDR2 FQNEAQ (reference sequence). CDR3 sequence (DNA): TGTGCCAGCAGCTCAACGACTAGCGGGAGAAACAATGAGCAGTTCTTC. Residues: CASSSTTSGRNNEQFF.

This clonotype has a handful of counts. The chain joins TRBV20-1 to TRBJ2-2; no reliable D call. Germline V CDR1 and CDR2: DFQATT, SNEGSKA (reference sequence). The CDR3 sequence is 13 residues long. The ends were cut back, 4 bases at V and 0 bases at J, with 6 bases in the middle. CDR3 sequence: CSATGANTGELFF. CDR3 in DNA: TGCAGTGCTACCGGAGCGAACACCGGGGAGCTGTTTTTT.